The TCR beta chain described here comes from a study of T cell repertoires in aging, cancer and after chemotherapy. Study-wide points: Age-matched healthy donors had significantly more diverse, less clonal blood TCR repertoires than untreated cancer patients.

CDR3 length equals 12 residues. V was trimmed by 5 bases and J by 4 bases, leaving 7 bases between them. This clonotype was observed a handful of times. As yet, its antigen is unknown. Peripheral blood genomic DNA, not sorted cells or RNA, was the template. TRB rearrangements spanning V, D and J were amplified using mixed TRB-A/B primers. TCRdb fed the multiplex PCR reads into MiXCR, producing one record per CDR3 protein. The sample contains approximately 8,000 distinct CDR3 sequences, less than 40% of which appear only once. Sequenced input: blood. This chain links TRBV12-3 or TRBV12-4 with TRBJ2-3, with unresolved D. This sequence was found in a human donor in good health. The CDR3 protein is CASSEVSDTQYF. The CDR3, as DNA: TGTGCCAGCAGTGAAGTATCAGATACGCAGTATTTT.